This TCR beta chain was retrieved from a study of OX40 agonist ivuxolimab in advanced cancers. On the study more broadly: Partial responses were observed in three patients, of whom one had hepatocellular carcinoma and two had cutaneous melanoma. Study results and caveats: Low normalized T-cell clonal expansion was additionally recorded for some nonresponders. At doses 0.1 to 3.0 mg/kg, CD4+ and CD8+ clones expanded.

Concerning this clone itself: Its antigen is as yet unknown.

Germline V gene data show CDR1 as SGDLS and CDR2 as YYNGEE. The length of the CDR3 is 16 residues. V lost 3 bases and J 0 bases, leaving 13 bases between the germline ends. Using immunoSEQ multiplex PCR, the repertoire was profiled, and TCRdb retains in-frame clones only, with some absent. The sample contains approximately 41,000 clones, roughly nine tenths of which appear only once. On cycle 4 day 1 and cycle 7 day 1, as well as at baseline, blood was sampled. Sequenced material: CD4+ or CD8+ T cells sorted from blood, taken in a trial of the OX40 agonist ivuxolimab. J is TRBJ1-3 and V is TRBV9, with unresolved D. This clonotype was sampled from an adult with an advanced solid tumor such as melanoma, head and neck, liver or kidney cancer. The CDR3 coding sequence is TGTGCCAGCAGCGACCCGCGGGATATCTCTGGAAACACCATATATTTT. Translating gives CASSDPRDISGNTIYF.